This T cell receptor beta chain was identified during a study of breast tumors, draining lymph nodes, adjacent tissues. Study-level findings and limits: Tumor T cell lymph node origin was a supported hypothesis, not proven. The data were judged consistent with most tumor T cells coming from lymph node and expanding in tumor.

In the case of this clonotype: Its antigen is unknown.

This CDR3 has 14 residues. V was pared by 0 bases and J by 7 bases, with 14 bases between. Germline V gene data show CDR1 as SGHRS and CDR2 as YFSETQ. Each CDR3 protein gets one entry after TCRdb re-called the multiplex PCR reads with MiXCR. The sample comprises approximately 12,000 distinct CDR3 sequences, around half of which are singletons, and 40% to 50% rests with the top ten. Input material: tumor-adjacent breast tissue. V is TRBV5-1 and J is TRBJ2-7; tentatively, D is TRBD1 (7 bases). This TCR derives from a female donor with breast cancer. Some clones in this sample may be carry-over from other donors' samples. CDR3 residues: CASSLADRAGEQYF. CDR3 nucleotides: TGCGCCAGCAGCTTGGCCGACAGGGCGGGGGAGCAGTACTTC.